This T cell receptor (beta chain) was sequenced for a study of blood T cell repertoires in COVID-19. Overall study context: COVID-19 samples from acute and convalescent phases originated in the United States, Italy and Spain. The analysed material was cDNA or gDNA that came from T cells, B-cell-depleted T cells, or PBMCs.

In the authors' methods: Amplifying reference gene primers gave estimates of nucleated cell counts. Measured with immunoSEQ multiplex PCR; TCRdb has only the in-frame clones, and not every one. For V, J and clone size, that table is used; D and trimming come from the DNA. The data contain approximately 150,000 clones, around 87% of them seen just once; the ten biggest clones take up over 8.5%. This sequence originates from a woman between 45 and 65 years old with active or convalescent COVID-19. The sample taken for sequencing was peripheral blood.

This CDR3 reads CASSPDSLSSYNSPLHF. CDR3 in DNA: TGTGCCAGCTCACCGGACAGTCTGAGCTCCTATAATTCACCCCTCCACTTT. The chain recombines TRBV18 with TRBJ1-6; D may be TRBD1 (6 bases). CDR3 size: 17 residues. CDR1 KGHSH and CDR2 LQKENI come from the germline V gene. V was trimmed by 3 bases and J by 0 bases, leaving 12 bases between them.